The present T cell receptor beta chain was sequenced within a study of blood T cell repertoires in COVID-19. Looking at the study overall: In each case, the material was cDNA or gDNA derived from T cells, B-cell-depleted T cells, or PBMCs.

As processed by the authors: Reference gene primer amplification yielded estimated nucleated cell counts. Using immunoSEQ multiplex PCR, the repertoire was profiled, and TCRdb retains in-frame clones only, with some absent. V, J and clone size reflect that table, while D and trimming were determined from the DNA. This table has some 70,000 clones, 90% appearing once. The sequence was obtained from a man aged 50 or older with acute or convalescent COVID-19. The sample comprised peripheral blood.

CDR3 sequence reads: CATSTGTSERGALAKNIQYF. The CDR3 DNA is TGTGCCACCAGCACCGGGACTAGCGAAAGGGGGGCTCTGGCCAAAAACATTCAGTACTTC. The chain couples TRBV15 to TRBJ2-4, with 10 bases lining up with TRBD2. With 4 bases clipped from V and 1 base from J, the junction kept 16 bases outside the gene matches. Germline V gene lookup returns CDR1 LNHNV and CDR2 YYDKDF (reference sequence). The CDR3 runs to 20 residues.